The TCR beta chain described here comes from a study of spatial heterogeneity in lung cancer. Time point of the sample: sample taken at primary tumor resection. Frozen PBMC, nontumor lung or tumor provided whole RNA, which was sequenced unsorted. Around 68 TRACERx patients with early, untreated non-small cell lung cancer donated samples. A unique molecular identifier was carried by every single TCR cDNA molecule. MiXCR, applied by TCRdb to the 5' RACE reads, yields one record per CDR3 protein. Of approximately 1,000 distinct CDR3 sequences in the sample, 25% to 35% were seen once. In its sample, this clonotype ranks as large. Its antigen remains unidentified. For a library built for alpha chains, this beta chain is a stray read; little rests on its size. The germline gives CDR1 DFQATT, CDR2 SNEGSKA (reference sequence). This CDR3 region has 11 residues. V was shortened by 6 bases and J by 3 bases, with 9 bases between the two germline ends.

Study-wide findings and caveats: Blood carried ubiquitous expanded tumor TCRs more at resection than follow-up.

The chain employs TRBV20-1 and TRBJ2-7; unclear D gene. The sequenced sample was PBMCs, obtained at surgery. The source of this sequence is a female donor with early-stage non-small cell lung cancer. The chain's CDR3 is CSAAGGYEQYF. The CDR3 coding sequence is TGCAGTGCCGCAGGTGGCTACGAGCAGTACTTC.